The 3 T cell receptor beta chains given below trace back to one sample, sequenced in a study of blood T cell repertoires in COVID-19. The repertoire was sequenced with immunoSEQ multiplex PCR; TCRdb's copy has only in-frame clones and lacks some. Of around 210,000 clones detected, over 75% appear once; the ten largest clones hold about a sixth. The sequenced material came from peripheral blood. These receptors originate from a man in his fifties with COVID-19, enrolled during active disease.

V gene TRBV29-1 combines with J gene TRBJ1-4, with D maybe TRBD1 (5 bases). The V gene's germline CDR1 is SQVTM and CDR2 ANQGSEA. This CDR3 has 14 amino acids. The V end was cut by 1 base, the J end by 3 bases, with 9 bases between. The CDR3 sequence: CSVEATGSNEKLFF. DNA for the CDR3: TGCAGCGTTGAAGCCACAGGATCTAATGAAAAACTGTTTTTT.

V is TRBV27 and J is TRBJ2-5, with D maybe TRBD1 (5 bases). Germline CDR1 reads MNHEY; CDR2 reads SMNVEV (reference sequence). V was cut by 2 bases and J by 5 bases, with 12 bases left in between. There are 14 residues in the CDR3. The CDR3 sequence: CASSLRSGWETQYF. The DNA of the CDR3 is TGTGCCAGCAGTTTACGGTCAGGGTGGGAGACCCAGTACTTC.

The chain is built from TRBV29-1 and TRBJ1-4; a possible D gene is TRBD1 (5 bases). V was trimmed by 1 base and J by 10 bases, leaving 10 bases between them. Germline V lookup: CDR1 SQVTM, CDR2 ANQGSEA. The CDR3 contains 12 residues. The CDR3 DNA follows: TGCAGCGTTGAAGTAGAAAGGGGAAAACTGTTTTTT. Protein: CSVEVERGKLFF. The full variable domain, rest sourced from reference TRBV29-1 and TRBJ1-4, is SAVISQKPSRDICQRGTSLTIQCQVDSQVTMMFWYRQQPGQSLTLIATANQGSEATYESGFVIDKFPISRPNLTFSTLTVSNMSPEDSSIYLCSVEVERGKLFFGSGTQLSVL.